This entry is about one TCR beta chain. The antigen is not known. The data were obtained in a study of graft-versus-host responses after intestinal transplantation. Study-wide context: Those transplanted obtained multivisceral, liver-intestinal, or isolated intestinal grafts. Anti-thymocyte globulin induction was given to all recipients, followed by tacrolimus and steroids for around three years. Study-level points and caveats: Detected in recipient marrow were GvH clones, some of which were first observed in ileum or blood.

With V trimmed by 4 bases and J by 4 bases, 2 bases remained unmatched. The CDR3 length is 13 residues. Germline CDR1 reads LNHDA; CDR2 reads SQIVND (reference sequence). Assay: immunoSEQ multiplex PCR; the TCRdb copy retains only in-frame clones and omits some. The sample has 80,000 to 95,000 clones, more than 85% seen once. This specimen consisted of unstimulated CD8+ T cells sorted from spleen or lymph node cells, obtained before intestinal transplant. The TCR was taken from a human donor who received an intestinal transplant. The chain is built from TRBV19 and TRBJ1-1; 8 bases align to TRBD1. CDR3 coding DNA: TGTGCCAGTAGTACGGACAGGGCCACTGAAGCTTTCTTT. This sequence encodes CASSTDRATEAFF.